The rows below give T cell receptor beta chains drawn from one sample of a study of vaccination and CD4 T cells after COVID-19. TCRdb fed the PCR reads into MiXCR, producing one record per CDR3 protein. The sample holds roughly 5,400 distinct CDR3 sequences, around three fifths seen once. These receptors' targets are unknown. Sequenced material: CD4+ T cells from blood, cultured in vitro. The receptors shown here come from a human donor who had recovered from COVID-19. Both conserved end residues are part of each CDR3. The order of the fields is clone size, D gene, J gene, V gene, CDR3 DNA, CDR3 protein. The D gene is left open where the match is weak. Clone size is shown for a subset of rows, as once, few, many or a class of expanded clone.

NA TRBD1 TRBJ1-1 TRBV6-2/TRBV6-3 TGTGCCAGCAGGCGGGACAGGTACACTGAAGCTTTCTTT CASRRDRYTEAFF
few NA TRBJ1-2 TRBV20-1 TGCAGTGCTAGAGATACGGGGGAAGATGGCTACACCTTC CSARDTGEDGYTF
few NA TRBJ2-7 TRBV6-2/TRBV6-3 TGTGCCAGCAGCTCCGCGACTTCCTCCTACGAGCAGTACTTC CASSSATSSYEQYF
NA TRBD1 TRBJ1-6 TRBV7-2 TGTGCCAGCAGCTTAGGGCCGACAGGGAGAAATTCACCCCTCCACTTT CASSLGPTGRNSPLHF
NA NA TRBJ1-6 TRBV20-1 TGCAGTGCCCGCCCCGGGGGAGACCTCCACTTT CSARPGGDLHF
few TRBD2 TRBJ2-7 TRBV6-2/TRBV6-3 TGTGCCAGCCGACTAGCGGGGGGCTACGAGCAGTACTTC CASRLAGGYEQYF
NA TRBD1 TRBJ1-5 TRBV7-9 TGTGCCAGCAGCCCAGGGGGGACAGGCCGTCAGCCCCAGCATTTT CASSPGGTGRQPQHF
once TRBD1 TRBJ1-2 TRBV28 TGTGCCACAGAGTCGGACAGGGGCTATGGCTACACCTTC CATESDRGYGYTF
once NA TRBJ2-5 TRBV9 TGTGCCAGCAATGAAGAGACCCAGTACTTC CASNEETQYF
few NA TRBJ1-2 TRBV20-1 TGCAGTGCTACCGGGCCCGGCCGCTATGGCTACACCTTC CSATGPGRYGYTF
NA NA TRBJ1-5 TRBV28 TGTGCCAGCAGGGCGGGGAACAATCAGCCCCAGCATTTT CASRAGNNQPQHF
NA TRBD1 TRBJ1-2 TRBV20-1 TGCAGTGCTAACTCCCCGACAGGGGTGGGGGGCTACACCTTC CSANSPTGVGGYTF
few NA TRBJ1-5 TRBV27 TGTGCCAGCAGCCTGCCGGACGGTCAGCCCCAGCATTTT CASSLPDGQPQHF
few TRBD1 TRBJ1-5 TRBV20-1 TGCAGTGCTCCGGGACAGCTAAATCAGCCCCAGCATTTT CSAPGQLNQPQHF
NA TRBD1 TRBJ2-7 TRBV20-1 TGCAGTGCCTCACCGGGACAGGGTTTGAACGAGCAGTACTTC CSASPGQGLNEQYF
NA TRBD1 TRBJ1-6 TRBV10-3 TGTGCCATCAGTGGACAGGGGGCAGGGCCGGCCCTCCACTTT CAISGQGAGPALHF
NA NA TRBJ1-6 TRBV7-9 TGTGCCAGCAGCTCCGGGACACCAGGGAGTTCACCCCTCCACTTT CASSSGTPGSSPLHF
NA NA TRBJ2-7 TRBV27 TGTGCCAGCTCCCTGGCAGGGTATTACGAGCAGTACTTC CASSLAGYYEQYF
few NA TRBJ1-2 TRBV7-2 TGTGCCAGCAGCTTAGAGTCCACCCGTAGGGATGGCTACACCTTC CASSLESTRRDGYTF
NA TRBD1 TRBJ1-2 TRBV20-1 TGCAGTGCGAGGTCAGGGGGCTATGGCTACACCTTC CSARSGGYGYTF
NA NA TRBJ1-1 TRBV7-3 TGTGCCAGCAGCGCGACAACAGGGTTCAGTGAAGCTTTCTTT CASSATTGFSEAFF
NA TRBD1 TRBJ2-1 TRBV11-1 TGTGCCAGCAGCCCAGACAGGGTATCCTACAATGAGCAGTTCTTC CASSPDRVSYNEQFF
NA TRBD1 TRBJ1-2 TRBV10-3 TGTGCCATCAATCCAGGGGGTAGCTATGGCTACACCTTC CAINPGGSYGYTF
few NA TRBJ1-6 TRBV10-3 TGTGCCATCAGTGACTCGGTCTCCCTCCACTTT CAISDSVSLHF
once NA TRBJ2-5 TRBV7-2 TGTGCCAGCAGCTTATACGTTGCAGGCGGAGAGACCCAGTACTTC CASSLYVAGGETQYF
NA TRBD1 TRBJ1-2 TRBV5-5 TGTGCCAGCAGCCGACTGTCAGGGGGCAGTGGCTACACCTTC CASSRLSGGSGYTF
NA NA TRBJ1-6 TRBV20-1 TGCAGTGCTAGAGATATAAGGGTGGACTCACCCCTCCACTTT CSARDIRVDSPLHF
few NA TRBJ1-2 TRBV20-1 TGCAGTGCTGCCTTAGGGGGGCCAGGCTATGGCTACACCTTC CSAALGGPGYGYTF
NA NA TRBJ1-2 TRBV27 TGTGCCAGCAGTCGATCCGGGACCCCCTATGGCTACACCTTC CASSRSGTPYGYTF
once TRBD2 TRBJ2-7 TRBV6-1 TGTGCCAGCACCTGGACGGGAGGGGCCTACGAGCAGTACTTC CASTWTGGAYEQYF